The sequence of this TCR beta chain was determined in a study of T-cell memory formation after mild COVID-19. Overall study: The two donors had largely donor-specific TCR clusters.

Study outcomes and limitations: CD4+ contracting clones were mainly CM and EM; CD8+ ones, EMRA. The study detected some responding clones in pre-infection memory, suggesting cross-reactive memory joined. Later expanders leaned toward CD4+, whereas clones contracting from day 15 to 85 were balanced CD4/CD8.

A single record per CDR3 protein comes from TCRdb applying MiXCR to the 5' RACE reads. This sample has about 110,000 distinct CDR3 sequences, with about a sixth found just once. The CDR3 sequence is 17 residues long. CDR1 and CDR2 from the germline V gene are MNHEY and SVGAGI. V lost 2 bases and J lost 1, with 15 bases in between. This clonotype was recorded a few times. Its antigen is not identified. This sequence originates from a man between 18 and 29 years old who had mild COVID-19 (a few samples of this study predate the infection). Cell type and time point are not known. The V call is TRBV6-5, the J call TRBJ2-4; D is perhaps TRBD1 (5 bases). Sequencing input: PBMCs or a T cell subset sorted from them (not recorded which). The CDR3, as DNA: TGTGCCAGCAGTTACATGTCAGGGTTTGACGCCAAAAACATTCAGTACTTC. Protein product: CASSYMSGFDAKNIQYF.